This T cell receptor beta chain derives from a study of T cells in Graves' hyperthyroidism and ophthalmopathy. It was RNA transcripts that yielded the amplified TCR beta CDR3 regions. Primed by the HTBI set, a first-round RT-PCR was run on the TCR CDR3. TCRdb processed the multiplex PCR reads anew with MiXCR; each CDR3 protein has one entry. The table shows more than 450,000 distinct CDR3 sequences, with around 13% occurring only once. The CDR3 sequence is 15 residues long. Germline CDR1 SEHNR, CDR2 FQNEAQ (reference sequence). The V and J ends lost 6 bases and 4 bases, in that order; junction bases with no gene match: 10. This clonotype has a count of ten or more.

The chain combines TRBV7-9 with TRBJ2-5; 8 bases match TRBD1. The TCR originated in a woman aged 40-49 years with Graves' hyperthyroidism. Sequenced input: blood. This chain's CDR3 is CASRPRTGIAETQYF. The DNA of the CDR3 is TGTGCCAGCAGGCCCCGGACAGGGATAGCAGAGACCCAGTACTTC.